This T cell receptor (beta chain) was sequenced for a study of neurological immune-mediated disorders. The unsorted libraries were prepared from 2 million PBMCs (stored at -80 C). This clonotype was counted many times. The ends lost 1 base at V and 1 base at J; junction bases unmatched: 5. This CDR3 spans 17 amino acids. The germline V gene has CDR1 SGHTA and CDR2 FQGNSA. TCRdb reanalysed the 5' RACE reads using MiXCR and keeps one entry per CDR3 protein. The table has 45,000 to 65,000 distinct CDR3 sequences, around 3.4% seen once. The chain links TRBV7-2 to TRBJ2-2; 8 bases map to TRBD2. Sequenced sample: PBMCs. The source is a man aged 40-49 years with multiple sclerosis. The CDR3 DNA follows: TGTGCCAGCAGCTTAGTGGGCCTAGCGGGGAACACCGGGGAGCTGTTTTTT. Residues: CASSLVGLAGNTGELFF.